The clone carrying this TCR beta chain was recorded only once. TCRdb keeps only in-frame clones here, not all; method: immunoSEQ multiplex PCR. The sample has under 250,000 clones; 84% are singletons. The sample comes from a study of blood T cell repertoires in COVID-19. As for the study in general: Donors in the United States, Italy and Spain gave samples during acute or convalescent COVID-19. PBMCs, B-cell-depleted T cells, or T cells provided the cDNA or gDNA that made up the material.

The sample was peripheral blood. The TCR sequence derives from a man aged 50 to 59 with active or convalescent COVID-19.

CDR3 coding DNA: TGTGCCAGCAGCTTGGGCGGGAGGACCGACAATGAGCAGTTCTTC. It is translated as CASSLGGRTDNEQFF. J is TRBJ2-1 and V is TRBV7-3; 8 bases align to TRBD2. The CDR3 covers 15 residues. V gave up 3 bases and J gave up 5 bases; unmatched junction bases: 6. Germline CDR1 is SGHTA and CDR2 is FQGTGA.